This is a list of T cell receptor beta chains from one sample in a study of regulatory T cells in long-lasting Graves disease. TCRdb ran MiXCR on the multiplex PCR reads and lists one entry per CDR3 protein. The data contain some 420,000 distinct CDR3 sequences, approximately 22% of them singletons. The sequencing used peripheral blood mononuclear cells (PBMCs), collected when the disease was refractory, from a patient treated with antithyroid drugs. Every receptor here comes from a female donor with Graves disease. CDR3s include the opening cysteine and the closing phenylalanine or tryptophan. A D gene is named only where the DNA matches it firmly. Expanded clones are given a class, and other clones once, few, many or no size at all.

size: NA; V: TRBV30; J: TRBJ1-1; D: NA; CDR3: CAWSRGGQAAFF; DNA: TGTGCCTGGAGTAGGGGGGGACAAGCGGCTTTCTTT
size: few; V: TRBV13; J: TRBJ2-7; D: NA; CDR3: CASSWTDISSYEQYF; DNA: TGTGCCAGCAGTTGGACGGATATTTCATCCTACGAGCAGTACTTC
size: many; V: TRBV6-5; J: TRBJ2-7; D: TRBD1; CDR3: CASSYSGTGNYEQYF; DNA: TGTGCCAGCAGTTACTCGGGGACAGGGAACTACGAGCAGTACTTC
size: few; V: TRBV11-2; J: TRBJ1-5; D: TRBD1; CDR3: CASSSGGQGFGQPQHF; DNA: TGTGCCAGCAGCAGCGGGGGACAGGGGTTTGGGCAGCCCCAGCATTTT
size: many; V: TRBV28; J: TRBJ1-1; D: NA; CDR3: CASNTDPTEAFF; DNA: TGTGCCAGCAACACGGACCCCACTGAAGCTTTCTTT
size: many; V: TRBV20-1; J: TRBJ2-5; D: NA; CDR3: CSARITEAETQYF; DNA: TGCAGTGCTAGAATCACGGAGGCGGAGACCCAGTACTTC
size: NA; V: TRBV6-1; J: TRBJ1-5; D: TRBD1; CDR3: CASSTQPGGADQPQHF; DNA: TGTGCCAGCAGTACCCAACCAGGGGGCGCCGATCAGCCCCAGCATTTT
size: NA; V: TRBV2; J: TRBJ1-1; D: TRBD1; CDR3: CASSGQGMGTEAFF; DNA: TGTGCCAGCTCTGGACAGGGGATGGGCACTGAAGCTTTCTTT
size: NA; V: TRBV27; J: TRBJ1-5; D: NA; CDR3: CASSLLGESNQPQHF; DNA: TGTGCCAGCAGTTTATTAGGGGAGAGCAATCAGCCCCAGCATTTT
size: many; V: TRBV12-3/TRBV12-4; J: TRBJ1-3; D: TRBD1; CDR3: CASDRGSGNTIYF; DNA: TGTGCCAGCGACAGGGGTTCGGGAAACACCATATATTTT
size: many; V: TRBV20-1; J: TRBJ1-1; D: NA; CDR3: CSARDGGRSKKNTEAFF; DNA: TGCAGTGCTAGAGATGGAGGCAGAAGTAAGAAGAACACTGAAGCTTTCTTT
size: few; V: TRBV28; J: TRBJ1-5; D: NA; CDR3: CASTQGGSQPQHF; DNA: TGTGCCAGCACCCAAGGAGGGTCCCAGCCCCAGCATTTT
size: many; V: TRBV28; J: TRBJ2-2; D: NA; CDR3: CASSLRGWAGELFF; DNA: TGTGCCAGCAGTTTGCGGGGCTGGGCCGGGGAGCTGTTTTTT
size: many; V: TRBV14; J: TRBJ1-4; D: NA; CDR3: CASSQLSGGPTNEKLFF; DNA: TGTGCCAGCAGCCAGCTGTCGGGTGGGCCAACTAATGAAAAACTGTTTTTT
size: many; V: TRBV7-2; J: TRBJ2-7; D: NA; CDR3: CASSFSNEQYF; DNA: TGTGCCAGCAGCTTTTCGAACGAGCAGTACTTC
size: NA; V: TRBV28; J: TRBJ2-7; D: NA; CDR3: CASSLTGISYEQYF; DNA: TGTGCCAGCAGTTTAACCGGGATCTCCTACGAGCAGTACTTC
size: NA; V: TRBV20-1; J: TRBJ2-7; D: TRBD1; CDR3: CSARRTGTAREQYF; DNA: TGCAGTGCTAGAAGGACAGGGACCGCGCGCGAGCAGTACTTC
size: many; V: TRBV28; J: TRBJ2-7; D: NA; CDR3: CASSLSDRDYEQYF; DNA: TGTGCCAGCAGTTTATCCGACAGAGACTACGAGCAGTACTTC
size: few; V: TRBV6-1; J: TRBJ1-5; D: TRBD1; CDR3: CASSSGTVINQPQHF; DNA: TGTGCCAGCAGCTCCGGGACAGTTATCAATCAGCCCCAGCATTTT
size: few; V: TRBV30; J: TRBJ2-7; D: NA; CDR3: CAWAQVDEQYF; DNA: TGTGCCTGGGCTCAGGTGGACGAGCAGTACTTC
size: many; V: TRBV28; J: TRBJ1-2; D: TRBD1; CDR3: CASSLGTGHGYTF; DNA: TGTGCCAGCAGTTTGGGGACAGGGCATGGCTACACCTTC
size: few; V: TRBV9; J: TRBJ2-3; D: TRBD2; CDR3: CASSVAPSGSTDTQYF; DNA: TGTGCCAGCAGCGTAGCCCCTAGCGGTTCCACAGATACGCAGTATTTT
size: once; V: TRBV2; J: TRBJ2-1; D: TRBD2; CDR3: CASSVGTSLSSYNEQFF; DNA: TGTGCCAGCAGTGTTGGGACTAGCTTAAGCTCCTACAATGAGCAGTTCTTC
size: few; V: TRBV28; J: TRBJ1-3; D: NA; CDR3: CASAVGLENTIYF; DNA: TGTGCCTCCGCGGTGGGATTGGAAAACACCATATATTTT
size: once; V: TRBV12-3/TRBV12-4; J: TRBJ2-2; D: TRBD1; CDR3: CASRPGGWDAGELFF; DNA: TGTGCCAGCAGACCAGGGGGTTGGGACGCCGGGGAGCTGTTTTTT
size: many; V: TRBV10-2; J: TRBJ2-7; D: NA; CDR3: CASSNSPSYEQYF; DNA: TGCGCCAGCAGCAATAGCCCTTCCTACGAGCAGTACTTC
size: NA; V: TRBV27; J: TRBJ2-2; D: NA; CDR3: CASSRRQATPGGTGELFF; DNA: TGTGCCAGCAGCCGCAGACAGGCAACCCCCGGGGGCACCGGGGAGCTGTTTTTT
size: NA; V: TRBV6-5; J: TRBJ1-2; D: TRBD1; CDR3: CASSYSRTGGLFGYTF; DNA: TGTGCCAGCAGTTACTCCCGGACAGGGGGACTCTTTGGCTACACCTTC
size: NA; V: TRBV20-1; J: TRBJ1-2; D: NA; CDR3: CSAFGGGRNIQLNYGYTF; DNA: TGCAGTGCTTTCGGCGGGGGTCGCAACATACAATTAAACTATGGCTACACCTTC
size: many; V: TRBV6-1; J: TRBJ2-5; D: NA; CDR3: CASRTQGRGETQYF; DNA: TGTGCCAGCCGGACGCAGGGGAGAGGGGAGACCCAGTACTTC
size: many; V: TRBV7-9; J: TRBJ1-2; D: NA; CDR3: CASSFTGGGYTF; DNA: TGTGCCAGCAGCTTCACCGGAGGCGGCTACACCTTC
size: NA; V: TRBV6-1; J: TRBJ2-7; D: TRBD2; CDR3: CASSDRSGSSYEQYF; DNA: TGTGCCAGCAGTGACAGGAGCGGGAGCTCCTACGAGCAGTACTTC
size: few; V: TRBV6-1; J: TRBJ2-2; D: NA; CDR3: CASRNPGDTGELFF; DNA: TGTGCCAGCAGAAACCCAGGGGACACCGGGGAGCTGTTTTTT
size: NA; V: TRBV5-1; J: TRBJ2-2; D: TRBD1; CDR3: CASSFETGGFGELFF; DNA: TGCGCCAGCAGCTTCGAGACAGGGGGATTCGGGGAGCTGTTTTTT
size: NA; V: TRBV7-9; J: TRBJ2-7; D: TRBD2; CDR3: CASSSRREGHEQYF; DNA: TGTGCCAGCAGCTCTCGGCGGGAGGGCCACGAGCAGTACTTC